The 12 T cell receptor beta chains below were found in one sample sequenced in a study of shared clonotypes between healthy human individuals. TCRdb's table, derived via immunoSEQ multiplex PCR, lists solely in-frame clones and lacks some. This sample has more than 2 million clones, with 95% found just once. Specimen: naive CD4+ T cells sorted from blood. Subset noted: CD45RA+ positively selected. These receptors were collected from a man younger than 35 in good health.

The chain has TRBV2 and TRBJ1-6, with TRBD1 matching over 7 bases. V gave up 4 bases and J gave up 6 bases; unmatched junction bases: 9. The CDR3 length is 16 residues. Germline CDR1 SNHLY, CDR2 FYNNEI. The CDR3 DNA is TGTGCCAGCAGTGGGGGGGCGGGACAGCTTAATTCACCCCTCCACTTT. Protein sequence: CASSGGAGQLNSPLHF. The full variable domain, rest sourced from reference TRBV2 and TRBJ1-6, is EPEVTQTPSHQVTQMGQEVILRCVPISNHLYFYWYRQILGQKVEFLVSFYNNEISEKSEIFDDQFSVERPDGSNFTLKIRSTKLEDSAMYFCASSGGAGQLNSPLHFGNGTRLTVT.

This rearrangement joins TRBV5-4 to TRBJ2-2, with D maybe TRBD2 (6 bases). The V end was cut by 2 bases, the J end by 8 bases, with 19 bases between. The CDR3 has 16 amino acids. CDR1 and CDR2 from the germline V gene are SGHNT and YYREEE (reference sequence). The chain's CDR3 is CASSFTPGLGEGELFF. As DNA, the CDR3 is TGTGCCAGCAGCTTCACCCCGGGACTCGGGGAGGGGGAGCTGTTTTTT. The entire variable domain, with the rest obtained from reference TRBV5-4 and TRBJ2-2, is as follows: ETGVTQSPTHLIKTRGQQVTLRCSSQSGHNTVSWYQQALGQGPQFIFQYYREEENGRGNFPPRFSGLQFPNYSSELNVNALELDDSALYLCASSFTPGLGEGELFFGEGSRLTVL.

CDR3 DNA: TGTGCCAGCAGTTTAAGGGGATCTGGTGGCTACACCTTC. This sequence encodes CASSLRGSGGYTF. This sequence joins TRBV28 and TRBJ1-2; a possible D gene is TRBD1 (5 bases). This CDR3 has 13 amino acids. V was trimmed by 2 bases and J by 7 bases, leaving 11 bases between them. The germline gives CDR1 MDHEN, CDR2 SYDVKM.

The chain has TRBV5-1 and TRBJ2-7; 9 positions match TRBD2. The CDR3 loop spans 15 amino acids. V dropped 3 bases and J dropped 3; count of bases not matched to a gene: 7. The germline CDR1 and CDR2 sequences are SGHRS and YFSETQ. CDR3 in amino acids: CASSSRAGGVYEQYF. DNA for the CDR3: TGCGCCAGCAGCTCCCGGGCGGGAGGGGTCTACGAGCAGTACTTC.

This chain links TRBV7-2 with TRBJ1-3; D not resolved. The CDR3 is 16 residues long. Trimming removed 0 bases at V and 0 bases at J, with 9 bases between. CDR1 and CDR2 from the germline V gene are SGHTA and FQGNSA. The CDR3 loop is CASSLAIASSGNTIYF. CDR3 nucleotide sequence: TGTGCCAGCAGCTTAGCGATTGCCAGCTCTGGAAACACCATATATTTT.

This chain joins TRBV6-5 and TRBJ1-2; D gene unclear. Germline V lookup: CDR1 MNHEY, CDR2 SVGAGI. This CDR3 comprises 14 residues. V was cut by 6 bases and J by 8 bases, with 19 bases left in between. CDR3 in DNA: TGTGCCAGCAGCCTTTCCGGGTCCAGTGGGGGCTACACCTTC. Translating it yields CASSLSGSSGGYTF.

The V call is TRBV28, the J call TRBJ2-7; D ambiguous. CDR1 and CDR2 from the germline V gene are MDHEN and SYDVKM. The CDR3 runs to 11 residues. V lost 9 bases to trimming and J lost 3 bases, with 9 bases between them. Written as DNA, the CDR3 is TGTGCCAGTCAACAAGACTACGAGCAGTACTTC. It codes for CASQQDYEQYF.

V gene TRBV5-1 combines with J gene TRBJ2-1, with D unclear. Germline CDR1 is SGHRS and CDR2 is YFSETQ. CDR3 size: 14 residues. Trimming stripped 1 base from V and 6 bases from J, with 11 bases between. The CDR3 spells CASSLPLNSNEQFF. The DNA for the CDR3 is TGCGCCAGCAGCTTGCCACTAAATAGCAATGAGCAGTTCTTC.

The genes are TRBV7-2 and TRBJ2-7; a possible D gene is TRBD1 (6 bases). CDR1 and CDR2 from the germline V gene are SGHTA and FQGNSA. This CDR3 has 14 amino acids. The V end was cut by 4 bases, the J end by 0 bases, with 10 bases between. CDR3 sequence: CASSSGESSYEQYF. Here the CDR3 DNA reads TGTGCCAGCAGCTCAGGGGAGAGCTCCTACGAGCAGTACTTC.

With respect to this clone: Other DNA sequences in the sample encode the same CDR3. The J gene is TRBJ2-3, the V gene TRBV5-6; D remains unclear. V was pared by 0 bases and J by 0 bases, with 8 bases between. Germline V gives CDR1 SGHDT, CDR2 YYEEEE. This CDR3 is built from 15 residues. CDR3 sequence reads: CASSLGQASTDTQYF. Here the CDR3 DNA reads TGTGCCAGCAGCTTGGGGCAGGCTAGCACAGATACGCAGTATTTT.

The chain carries TRBV29-1 and TRBJ2-5, with D unresolved. The better agreement between TRBJ2-7 and the DNA end casts doubt on the J call. The germline CDR1 and CDR2 sequences are SQVTM and ANQGSEA. CDR3 length: 10 residues. In DNA form, the CDR3 reads TGCAGCGCGTGGGAAAGCGAGCAGTACTTC. Translating it yields CSAWESEQYF.

The chain has TRBV5-4 and TRBJ2-7; D call uncertain. V lost 0 bases and J lost 5, with 12 bases in between. The V gene's germline CDR1 is SGHNT and CDR2 YYREEE (reference sequence). The CDR3 length is 14 residues. Here the CDR3 DNA reads TGTGCCAGCAGCTTGGCCAACAACCCTGACGAGCAGTACTTC. Amino acid sequence: CASSLANNPDEQYF.